These T cell receptor beta chains were read from a single sample in a study of blood T cell repertoires in COVID-19. Sequencing used immunoSEQ multiplex PCR; TCRdb keeps in-frame clones, though not all of them. The data contain fewer than 200,000 clones, around four fifths of them seen just once; the ten biggest clones take up about 4.4%. The sample consisted of PBMCs or T cells enriched from blood (not recorded which). The receptors here all came from a woman in her forties or fifties who had recovered from COVID-19. CDR3s include the opening cysteine and the closing phenylalanine or tryptophan. D genes are given only for firm matches. Size values are once, few and many counts, or a class for expanded clones, and some rows have none.

size	V	D	J	CDR3	DNA
NA	TRBV27	TRBD1	TRBJ1-1	CASRIDTGDLENTEAFF	TGTGCCAGCAGGATAGACACAGGGGATTTAGAGAACACTGAAGCTTTCTTT
NA	TRBV6-5	TRBD1	TRBJ1-2	CASTQGGPQIGYTF	TGTGCCAGCACCCAAGGGGGCCCGCAGATTGGCTACACCTTC
few	TRBV30	NA	TRBJ1-1	CAWSGTAMNTEAFF	TGTGCCTGGAGTGGGACAGCGATGAACACTGAAGCTTTCTTT
NA	TRBV5-1	TRBD2	TRBJ2-1	CASSGTSGVNEQFF	TGCGCCAGCTCCGGGACTAGCGGGGTGAATGAGCAGTTCTTC
NA	TRBV19	NA	TRBJ1-5	CASSIRTGSNQPQHF	TGTGCCAGTAGTATACGAACAGGGAGCAATCAGCCCCAGCATTTT
NA	TRBV28	NA	TRBJ1-2	CASSSSGTRVGYTF	TGTGCCAGCAGTTCATCGGGGACACGAGTTGGCTACACCTTC
NA	TRBV5-4	NA	TRBJ1-5	CASSSGGNNQPQHF	TGTGCCAGCAGCTCGGGGGGAAATAATCAGCCCCAGCATTTT
NA	TRBV28	TRBD1	TRBJ1-1	CASQDWGDRGQNTEAFF	TGTGCCAGCCAGGACTGGGGGGACAGGGGGCAGAACACTGAAGCTTTCTTT
NA	TRBV14	NA	TRBJ2-2	CASSQEPSPNTGELFF	TGTGCCAGCAGCCAAGAGCCGAGTCCGAACACCGGGGAGCTGTTTTTT
NA	TRBV19	NA	TRBJ2-5	CASSGGATNQETQYF	TGTGCCAGTAGTGGAGGGGCGACAAACCAAGAGACCCAGTACTTC
NA	TRBV28	TRBD1	TRBJ1-4	CASREGAGNNEKLFF	TGTGCCAGCAGAGAGGGGGCAGGCAATAATGAAAAACTGTTTTTT
once	TRBV10-3	TRBD1	TRBJ2-1	CAIMGDRVDNEQFF	TGTGCCATCATGGGGGACAGGGTCGACAATGAGCAGTTCTTC
NA	TRBV7-9	NA	TRBJ1-1	CASSRVKAFF	TGTGCCAGCAGCCGAGTTAAAGCTTTCTTT
few	TRBV11-2	NA	TRBJ1-1	CASSLDLRGTEAFF	TGTGCCAGCAGCTTAGATTTAAGGGGGACTGAAGCTTTCTTT
NA	TRBV5-1	NA	TRBJ1-1	CASSLGPSTGDTEAFF	TGCGCCAGCAGCTTGGGGCCCTCAACCGGGGACACTGAAGCTTTCTTT
once	TRBV14	NA	TRBJ2-1	CASSQEPRGTYNEQFF	TGTGCCAGCAGCCAAGAACCCCGGGGGACCTACAATGAGCAGTTCTTC
NA	TRBV5-1	NA	TRBJ2-1	CASSPDSSSYNEQFF	TGCGCCAGCAGCCCTGATTCGAGCTCCTACAATGAGCAGTTCTTC
NA	TRBV6-6	NA	TRBJ1-2	CASSYSDTGGYGYTF	TGTGCCAGCAGTTACTCGGACACTGGTGGCTATGGCTACACCTTC
NA	TRBV19	NA	TRBJ1-2	CATKRPEGAYGYTF	TGTGCCACCAAACGACCAGAAGGGGCCTATGGCTACACCTTC
NA	TRBV12-3/TRBV12-4	NA	TRBJ1-4	CASSLSLQGKLFF	TGTGCCAGCAGTTTGAGCCTACAGGGAAAACTGTTTTTT
NA	TRBV7-6	TRBD2	TRBJ2-1	CASRLLAGAYNEQFF	TGTGCCAGCAGGTTACTAGCGGGAGCTTATAATGAGCAGTTCTTC
NA	TRBV6-5	TRBD1	TRBJ2-2	CASLRDRGATGELFF	TGTGCCAGCCTCCGGGACAGAGGGGCGACCGGGGAGCTGTTTTTT
many	TRBV27	TRBD1	TRBJ2-5	CASSPGQGLQETQYF	TGTGCCAGCAGTCCAGGACAGGGGCTACAAGAGACCCAGTACTTC
NA	TRBV7-9	NA	TRBJ2-4	CASSLGQDIQYF	TGTGCCAGCAGCTTGGGTCAGGACATTCAGTACTTC
NA	TRBV4-3	NA	TRBJ2-3	CASSQSSGTQYF	TGCGCCAGCAGCCAATCCTCCGGTACGCAGTATTTT
NA	TRBV6-4	NA	TRBJ2-1	CASSPYNEQFF	TGTGCCAGCAGCCCTTACAATGAGCAGTTCTTC
NA	TRBV5-1	NA	TRBJ2-2	CANRGGIYTGELFF	TGCGCCAACAGAGGAGGGATTTACACCGGGGAGCTGTTTTTT
NA	TRBV7-2	TRBD1	TRBJ1-2	CASSQQGTANYGYTF	TGTGCCAGCAGCCAACAGGGGACAGCTAACTATGGCTACACCTTC
few	TRBV5-8	TRBD2	TRBJ2-2	CASSSGTTSNTGELFF	TGTGCCAGCAGCTCCGGGACTACGTCGAACACCGGGGAGCTGTTTTTT
NA	TRBV7-2	NA	TRBJ1-2	CASSFLRGNGYTF	TGTGCCAGCAGCTTCCTCAGGGGCAATGGCTACACCTTC
NA	TRBV11-2	NA	TRBJ1-4	CASTPGPRGEKLFF	TGTGCCAGCACCCCGGGACCGAGGGGGGAAAAACTGTTTTTT
NA	TRBV29-1	TRBD2	TRBJ2-1	CSVGVGTSGSSYNEQFF	TGCAGCGTAGGAGTGGGGACTAGCGGGAGCTCCTACAATGAGCAGTTCTTC
few	TRBV6-5	TRBD1	TRBJ1-3	CASSYSSGTVGNTIYF	TGTGCCAGCAGTTACTCGTCCGGGACAGTAGGAAACACCATATATTTT
NA	TRBV5-4	TRBD1	TRBJ2-4	CASSLWTGKGLYF	TGTGCCAGCAGCTTGTGGACAGGGAAAGGATTGTACTTC
once	TRBV4-1	TRBD2	TRBJ2-2	CASRGTSGSPPGELFF	TGCGCCAGCAGGGGAACTAGCGGGAGCCCCCCCGGGGAGCTGTTTTTT
NA	TRBV5-6	NA	TRBJ2-1	CASSSLGVREQFF	TGTGCCAGCAGCTCACTTGGTGTCCGTGAGCAGTTCTTC
NA	TRBV30	TRBD1	TRBJ1-5	CAWSEFGRPGGQPQHF	TGTGCCTGGAGTGAGTTCGGAAGACCAGGGGGTCAGCCCCAGCATTTT
NA	TRBV5-1	NA	TRBJ2-1	CASSSDSSYNEQFF	TGCGCCAGCAGCTCGGACAGCTCCTACAATGAGCAGTTCTTC
many	TRBV6-2/TRBV6-3	NA	TRBJ1-1	CASSYSRVRVNTEAFF	TGTGCCAGCAGTTATTCGAGGGTTCGGGTGAACACTGAAGCTTTCTTT
NA	TRBV18	NA	TRBJ1-3	CASSPPSQRGNTIYF	TGTGCCAGCTCACCACCGTCACAACGCGGAAACACCATATATTTT
NA	TRBV30	NA	TRBJ2-1	CAWSGGSARNEQFF	TGTGCCTGGAGTGGAGGGTCAGCACGGAATGAGCAGTTCTTC
once	TRBV6-5	TRBD1	TRBJ1-2	CASSRTGAYGYTF	TGTGCCAGCAGTCGGACAGGGGCTTATGGCTACACCTTC
NA	TRBV19	TRBD1	TRBJ1-4	CASSKGAQFEKLFF	TGTGCCAGTAGTAAGGGGGCGCAGTTTGAAAAACTGTTTTTT
NA	TRBV10-3	TRBD1	TRBJ1-1	CAIRTGRNTEAFF	TGTGCCATCAGGACAGGGAGGAACACTGAAGCTTTCTTT
NA	TRBV6-4	TRBD2	TRBJ2-1	CASSDSGGEANEQFF	TGTGCCAGCAGTGACTCGGGGGGGGAGGCCAATGAGCAGTTCTTC
few	TRBV28	TRBD1	TRBJ1-1	CASSTPSEGATEAFF	TGTGCCAGCAGTACACCTTCGGAGGGGGCCACTGAAGCTTTCTTT
NA	TRBV9	NA	TRBJ1-6	CASSVGGKLSTLHF	TGTGCCAGCAGCGTAGGAGGGAAGCTGTCGACCCTCCACTTT
NA	TRBV11-3	TRBD2	TRBJ2-5	CASSSRRLAGGPDWSETQYF	TGTGCCAGCAGCTCCCGACGACTAGCGGGAGGGCCTGATTGGAGCGAGACCCAGTACTTC
NA	TRBV19	TRBD1	TRBJ2-5	CASSSDRGRETQYF	TGTGCCAGTAGTTCGGACAGGGGCCGGGAGACCCAGTACTTC
NA	TRBV6-5	NA	TRBJ2-1	CASSPGTFSYNEQFF	TGTGCCAGCAGTCCTGGGACTTTCTCCTACAATGAGCAGTTCTTC
NA	TRBV28	NA	TRBJ1-5	CASGSGWGNQPQHF	TGTGCCAGCGGGTCGGGTTGGGGCAATCAGCCCCAGCATTTT
NA	TRBV13	NA	TRBJ1-2	CASTLGTRIYGYTF	TGTGCCAGCACCTTAGGGACTAGAATCTATGGCTACACCTTC
once	TRBV27	TRBD1	TRBJ1-2	CASRSGGMVYGYTF	TGTGCCAGCCGATCAGGGGGCATGGTCTATGGCTACACCTTC